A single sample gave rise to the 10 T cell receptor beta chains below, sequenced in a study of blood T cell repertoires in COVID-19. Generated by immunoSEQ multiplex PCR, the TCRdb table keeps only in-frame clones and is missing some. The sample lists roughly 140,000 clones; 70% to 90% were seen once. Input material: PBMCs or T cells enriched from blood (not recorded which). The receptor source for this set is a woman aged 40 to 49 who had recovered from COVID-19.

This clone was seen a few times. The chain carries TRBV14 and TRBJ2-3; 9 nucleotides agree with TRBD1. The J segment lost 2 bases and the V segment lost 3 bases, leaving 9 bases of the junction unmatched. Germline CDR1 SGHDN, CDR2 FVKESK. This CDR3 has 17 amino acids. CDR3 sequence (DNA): TGTGCCAGCAGCCACCCGACAGGGGGGATATACACAGATACGCAGTATTTT. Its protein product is CASSHPTGGIYTDTQYF.

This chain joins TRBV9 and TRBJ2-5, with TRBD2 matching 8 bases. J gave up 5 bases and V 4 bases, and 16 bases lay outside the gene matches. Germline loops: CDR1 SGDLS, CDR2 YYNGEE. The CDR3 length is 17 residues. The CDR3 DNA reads TGTGCCAGCAGCCTAAACCAACTAGCGGTGACTCGGGAGACCCAGTACTTC. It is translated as CASSLNQLAVTRETQYF.

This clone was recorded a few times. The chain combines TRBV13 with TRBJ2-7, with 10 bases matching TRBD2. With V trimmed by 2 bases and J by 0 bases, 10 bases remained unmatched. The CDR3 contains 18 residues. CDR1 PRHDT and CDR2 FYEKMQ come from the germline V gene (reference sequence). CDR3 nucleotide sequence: TGTGCCAGCAGCTTAATGGGTCTAGCGGGGGATTCCTCCTACGAGCAGTACTTC. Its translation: CASSLMGLAGDSSYEQYF.

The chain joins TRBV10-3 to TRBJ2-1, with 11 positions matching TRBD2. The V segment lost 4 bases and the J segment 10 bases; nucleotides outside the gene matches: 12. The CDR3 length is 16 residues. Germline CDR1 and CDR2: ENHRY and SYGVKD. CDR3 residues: CAISAPGTSGGGEQFF. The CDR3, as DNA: TGTGCCATCAGTGCGCCTGGGACTAGCGGAGGGGGGGAGCAGTTCTTC.

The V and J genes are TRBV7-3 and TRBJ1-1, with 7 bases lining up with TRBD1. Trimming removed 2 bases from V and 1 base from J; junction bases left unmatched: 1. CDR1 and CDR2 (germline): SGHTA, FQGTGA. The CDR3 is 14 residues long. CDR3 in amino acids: CASSLQGGNTEAFF. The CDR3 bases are TGTGCCAGCAGCTTACAGGGGGGGAACACTGAAGCTTTCTTT. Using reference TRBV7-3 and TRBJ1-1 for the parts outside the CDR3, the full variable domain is GAGVSQTPSNKVTEKGKYVELRCDPISGHTALYWYRQSLGQGPEFLIYFQGTGAADDSGLPNDRFFAVRPEGSVSTLKIQRTERGDSAVYLCASSLQGGNTEAFFGQGTRLTVV.

This chain's CDR3 is CASIFRRGLYTEAFF. CDR3 DNA: TGTGCCAGCATCTTTCGCAGGGGGCTCTACACTGAAGCTTTCTTT. This chain links TRBV28 with TRBJ1-1; 8 nucleotides agree with TRBD1. CDR3 length: 15 amino acids. The V gene end was trimmed by 7 bases and the J gene end by 3 bases; junction bases not matched to a gene: 10. Germline values: CDR1 MDHEN, CDR2 SYDVKM.

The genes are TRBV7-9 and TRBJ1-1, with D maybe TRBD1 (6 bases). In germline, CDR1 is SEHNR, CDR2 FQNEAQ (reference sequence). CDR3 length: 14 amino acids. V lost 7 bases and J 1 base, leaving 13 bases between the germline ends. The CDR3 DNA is TGTGCCAGCACCCAGGGGAGGGAGAACACTGAAGCTTTCTTT. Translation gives CASTQGRENTEAFF.

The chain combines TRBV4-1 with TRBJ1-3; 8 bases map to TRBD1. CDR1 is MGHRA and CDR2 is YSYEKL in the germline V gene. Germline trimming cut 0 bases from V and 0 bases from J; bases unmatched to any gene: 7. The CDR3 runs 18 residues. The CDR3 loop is CASSQEGQAFFSGNTIYF. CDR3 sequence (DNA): TGCGCCAGCAGCCAAGAGGGACAGGCCTTTTTCTCTGGAAACACCATATATTTT.

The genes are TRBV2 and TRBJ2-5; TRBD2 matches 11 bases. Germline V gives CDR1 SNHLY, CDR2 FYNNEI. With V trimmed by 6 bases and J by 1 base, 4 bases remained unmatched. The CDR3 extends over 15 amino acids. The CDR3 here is CASSAGLAVQETQYF. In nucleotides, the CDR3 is TGTGCCAGCAGCGCGGGACTAGCGGTCCAAGAGACCCAGTACTTC.

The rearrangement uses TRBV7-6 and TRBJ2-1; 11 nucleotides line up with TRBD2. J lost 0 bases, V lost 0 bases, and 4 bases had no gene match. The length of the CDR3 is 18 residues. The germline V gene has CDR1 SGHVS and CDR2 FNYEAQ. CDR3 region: CASSLAPSGRSSYNEQFF. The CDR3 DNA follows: TGTGCCAGCAGCTTAGCGCCTAGCGGGAGGTCCTCCTACAATGAGCAGTTCTTC.